A single sample is the source of the 21 T cell receptor beta chains below, sequenced in a study of cytomegalovirus exposure and HLA in healthy donors (dated 2017 in TCRdb). Library generation was performed with the immunoSEQ multiplex PCR assay. Held by TCRdb, this immuneACCESS table contains in-frame sequences only and omits some clones. Under half of the omission traces to an unresolved V gene where checked; the cause of the rest is unknown. The sample table shows 150,000 to 200,000 clones, and about 90% are seen once. The ten most abundant clones make up 3% to 3.5% of the sample. Specimen: PBMCs. All receptors derive from a woman under 30 in good health and CMV-seropositive.

Of note for this clone: Likely a read error: the CDR3 ends without its conserved phenylalanine or tryptophan. The limits of the CDR3 on the DNA are not certain, so only TCRdb's listed CDR3 is given. V and J are TRBV3-2 and TRBJ2-7; TRBD2 is the table's D call, not checked against the DNA. TRBV3-2 is a pseudogene. The CDR3 is 8 residues long, counting both termini. The CDR3 here is CATSIKIE.

The rearrangement uses TRBV7-2 and TRBJ2-2; D gene unclear. The CDR3 is 14 amino acids. CDR1 is SGHTA and CDR2 is FQGNSA in the germline V gene. V was cut by 1 base and J by 6 bases, with 9 bases left in between. The CDR3 DNA follows: TGTGCCAGCAGCTTAGTTACCTACTCCGGGGAGCTGTTTTTT. Protein product: CASSLVTYSGELFF.

The gene calls are TRBV5-6 and TRBJ1-3; 8 positions agree with TRBD1. This CDR3 contains 14 residues. CDR1 SGHDT and CDR2 YYEEEE come from the germline V gene. V dropped 6 bases and J dropped 3; count of bases not matched to a gene: 5. CDR3 bases: TGTGCCAGCATATCAGGGGGCCGTGGAAACACCATATATTTT. It codes for CASISGGRGNTIYF.

The chain has TRBV2 and TRBJ1-2; 11 positions agree with TRBD1. J was trimmed by 4 bases and V by 4 bases; bases with no gene match: 14. The CDR3 is 18 amino acids. The germline V gene encodes CDR1 SNHLY and CDR2 FYNNEI. The CDR3 region has the DNA TGTGCCAGCAGTGTTGTCCGGGACAGGGGGATCTTCAGCTATGGCTACACCTTC. Residues: CASSVVRDRGIFSYGYTF.

The chain links TRBV18 to TRBJ2-3, with D maybe TRBD1 (5 bases). There are 17 residues in the CDR3. Looked up from germline, CDR1 is KGHSH and CDR2 is LQKENI. V shed 2 bases and J shed 0 bases, with 15 bases lying between them. DNA for the CDR3: TGTGCCAGCTCACCAGGGGCCGGGCGCCCTAGCACAGATACGCAGTATTTT. Its translation is CASSPGAGRPSTDTQYF.

The chain uses TRBV20-1 and TRBJ2-7; D uncertain. The CDR3 is made up of 10 amino acids. Trimming took 3 bases from V and 3 from J, leaving 3 bases between them. CDR1 is DFQATT, CDR2 SNEGSKA, per germline (reference sequence). CDR3 sequence: CSASSYEQYF. The CDR3 bases are TGCAGTGCTAGTAGCTACGAGCAGTACTTC.

The chain links TRBV2 to TRBJ2-1; TRBD2 matches at 10 bases. The V segment lost 5 bases and the J segment 5 bases; nucleotides outside the gene matches: 6. In germline, CDR1 is SNHLY, CDR2 FYNNEI. CDR3 size: 15 residues. CDR3 sequence reads: CASSIIAGGNNEQFF. For the CDR3, the DNA is TGTGCCAGCAGTATCATAGCGGGGGGAAACAATGAGCAGTTCTTC.

CDR3 nucleotides: TGTGCCAGCAGCAGGACAGGGGGCTCCCAGACCCAGTACTTC. Protein product: CASSRTGGSQTQYF. The chain employs TRBV6-5 and TRBJ2-5; 11 bases are shared with TRBD1. The CDR3 loop spans 14 amino acids. V shed 6 bases, J shed 6 bases, and the junction held 6 bases outside the gene matches. Germline CDR1 reads MNHEY; CDR2 reads SVGAGI.

The rearrangement links TRBV28 to TRBJ2-4; a possible D gene is TRBD1 (8 bases). The CDR3 length is 17 residues. Per germline, CDR1 MDHEN and CDR2 SYDVKM. The V end lost 3 bases, the J end lost 8 bases, and 23 bases lay between the germline ends. As DNA, the CDR3 is TGTGCCAGCAGTTTGAGCTTCCGGCAGGGGGCGGGGGACATTCAGTACTTC. It is translated as CASSLSFRQGAGDIQYF.

The count of this clone is one. This chain links TRBV5-1 with TRBJ2-3, with 9 bases matching TRBD1. J gave up 4 bases and V 4 bases, and 10 bases lay outside the gene matches. This CDR3 has 16 amino acids. Per the germline V gene, CDR1 is SGHRS and CDR2 is YFSETQ. This CDR3 reads CASSRPGQGPSDTQYF. The CDR3 nucleotides are TGCGCCAGCAGCCGACCCGGACAGGGGCCTTCAGATACGCAGTATTTT.

V and J are TRBV7-2 and TRBJ2-1, with a tentative D call TRBD2 (6 bases). The CDR3 length is 13 residues. V gave up 5 bases and J gave up 6 bases, with 11 bases separating them. Per germline, CDR1 SGHTA and CDR2 FQGNSA. CDR3 bases: TGTGCCAGCAGCGAGAGGGGACTCAATGAGCAGTTCTTC. It codes for CASSERGLNEQFF.

The J gene is TRBJ1-2, the V gene TRBV5-1; possible D gene TRBD1, 5 bases. V lost 2 bases to trimming and J lost 4 bases, with 15 bases between them. The CDR3 consists of 15 residues. CDR1 SGHRS and CDR2 YFSETQ come from the germline V gene. The CDR3 reads CASSFFIDRIYGYTF. CDR3 DNA sequence: TGCGCCAGCAGCTTCTTCATCGACAGAATCTATGGCTACACCTTC.

The chain combines TRBV6-1 with TRBJ1-5, with D possibly being TRBD1 (5 bases). The CDR3 is 12 residues long. CDR1 and CDR2 (germline): MNHNS, SASEGT. The V gene lost 6 bases and the J gene lost 10 bases, with 13 bases spanning the gap. The CDR3 nucleotides read TGTGCCAGCAGCCCCAACAGGTTACCCCAGCATTTT. This translates into CASSPNRLPQHF.

The rearrangement links TRBV5-5 to TRBJ2-3, with 7 bases lining up with TRBD1. Per germline, CDR1 SGHKS and CDR2 YYEKEE (reference sequence). The CDR3 loop spans 16 amino acids. Trimming at V came to 2 bases and at J to 0 bases, leaving 6 bases not matched to a gene. The CDR3 DNA is TGTGCCAGCAGCTTTAGACCGGGACAGAGCACAGATACGCAGTATTTT. This encodes CASSFRPGQSTDTQYF.

The chain uses TRBV2 and TRBJ2-6; D remains unclear. The CDR3 spans 14 residues. V lost 4 bases and J lost 2, with 6 bases in between. CDR1 and CDR2 (germline): SNHLY, FYNNEI. The CDR3 DNA sequence: TGTGCCAGCAGTGCAGGTCCTGGGGCCAACGTCCTGACTTTC. Translating gives CASSAGPGANVLTF. Looking up the rest from reference TRBV2 and TRBJ2-6 gives the full variable domain: EPEVTQTPSHQVTQMGQEVILRCVPISNHLYFYWYRQILGQKVEFLVSFYNNEISEKSEIFDDQFSVERPDGSNFTLKIRSTKLEDSAMYFCASSAGPGANVLTFGAGSRLTVL.

This chain links TRBV28 with TRBJ1-5, with no clear D. This CDR3 is built from 12 residues. Germline V gene data show CDR1 as MDHEN and CDR2 as SYDVKM. V was pared by 2 bases and J by 8 bases, with 7 bases between. As DNA, the CDR3 is TGTGCCAGCAGTTTAGAGAGGGAGCCCCAGCATTTT. Translation gives CASSLEREPQHF.

The chain carries TRBV2 and TRBJ2-7; 7 bases are shared with TRBD1. CDR1 SNHLY and CDR2 FYNNEI come from the germline V gene. The length of the CDR3 is 14 residues. With 1 base clipped from V and 0 bases from J, the junction kept 0 bases outside the gene matches. CDR3 DNA: TGTGCCAGCAGTGAAGGGGACAGCTCCTACGAGCAGTACTTC. Translating gives CASSEGDSSYEQYF.

This rearrangement joins TRBV5-1 to TRBJ2-3, with 10 bases matching TRBD2. The V gene end was trimmed by 0 bases and the J gene end by 4 bases; junction bases not matched to a gene: 2. Germline CDR1 is SGHRS and CDR2 is YFSETQ. There are 15 residues in the CDR3. CDR3 in DNA: TGCGCCAGCAGCTTGGGGCTAGCGGGGGCAGATACGCAGTATTTT. It translates to CASSLGLAGADTQYF.

CDR3: CASSPDGNQPQHF. DNA of the CDR3: TGTGCCAGCTCACCAGACGGGAATCAGCCCCAGCATTTT. V usage is TRBV18 and J usage is TRBJ1-5; D remains ambiguous. V lost 2 bases to trimming and J lost 4 bases, with 6 bases between them. The CDR3 is made up of 13 amino acids. Germline V lookup: CDR1 KGHSH, CDR2 LQKENI.

V is TRBV29-1 and J is TRBJ2-6; TRBD1 is a possible D gene (6 bases). The CDR3 sequence is 15 residues long. The germline gives CDR1 SQVTM, CDR2 ANQGSEA. Trimming pared 0 bases from V and 4 bases from J, leaving 10 bases between. CDR3 in DNA: TGCAGCGTTGAAGAACAGGGCGGGGGGGCCAACGTCCTGACTTTC. Translation: CSVEEQGGGANVLTF.

Only a few counts were recorded for this clone. V gene TRBV4-2 combines with J gene TRBJ1-1; D remains unclear. Per the germline V gene, CDR1 is LGHNA and CDR2 is YNFKEQ. CDR3 length: 12 residues. The V end was cut by 1 base, the J end by 10 bases, with 10 bases between. The CDR3 coding sequence is TGTGCCAGCAGCCAAGGAGGTAGCGGAGCTTTCTTT. It yields the protein CASSQGGSGAFF.